The 29 T cell receptor beta chains listed next were all sequenced from one sample in a study of vaccination effects on CD4 cells after COVID-19. No antigen is known for these receptors. The data were produced by immunoSEQ multiplex PCR, yet TCRdb's version contains in-frame clones alone and is incomplete. Of under 80,000 clones in the sample, approximately 74% were seen once. In the ViraFEST assay, antigen-specific CD4+ clonotypes were identified by expansion after peptide-pool stimulation. Upon completion of roughly ten days in culture, CD4+ T cells were isolated. The sample here was CD4+ T cells from PBMCs cultured with HCoV-229E spike peptides, taken before COVID-19 vaccination. The receptor source for this set is a human donor who received a COVID-19 vaccine.

This rearrangement joins TRBV9 to TRBJ1-3; TRBD1 is a possible D gene (6 bases). The CDR3 runs 16 residues. Trimming took off 3 bases at V and 0 bases at J, with 13 bases between the two ends. Germline V gives CDR1 SGDLS, CDR2 YYNGEE. The CDR3 DNA reads TGTGCCAGCAGCGCCCTGGACAGTACCTCTGGAAACACCATATATTTT. Protein: CASSALDSTSGNTIYF.

The V call is TRBV5-6, the J call TRBJ1-5, with D tentatively TRBD1 (5 bases). The CDR3 has 15 residues. The V gene lost 1 base and the J gene lost 4 bases, with 12 bases spanning the gap. CDR1 is SGHDT, CDR2 YYEEEE, per germline. CDR3: CASSLFEGSNQPQHF. The DNA of the CDR3 is TGTGCCAGCAGCTTGTTTGAGGGGTCTAATCAGCCCCAGCATTTT.

The chain recombines TRBV19 with TRBJ2-3, with TRBD2 as a possible D gene (6 bases). Germline V lookup: CDR1 LNHDA, CDR2 SQIVND (reference sequence). This CDR3 spans 14 amino acids. V gave up 7 bases and J gave up 0 bases, with 11 bases separating them. The CDR3 DNA sequence: TGTGCCAGTACCCCAGCGGGTAGCACAGATACGCAGTATTTT. Translation gives CASTPAGSTDTQYF.

The chain joins TRBV5-1 to TRBJ1-1; TRBD1 aligns across 7 bases. V lost 0 bases, J lost 10 bases, and 15 bases stayed unmatched. There are 16 residues in the CDR3. Per germline, CDR1 SGHRS and CDR2 YFSETQ. In DNA, the CDR3 is TGCGCCAGCAGCTTGGTTACCACGACAGGGTCCCATGTAGCTTTCTTT. This codes for CASSLVTTTGSHVAFF.

This clone was recorded a few times. The CDR3 DNA follows: TGTGCCAGCAGCTTGCCGGGACTAACCCAAGAGACCCAGTACTTC. Its translation: CASSLPGLTQETQYF. This chain connects TRBV7-8 to TRBJ2-5, with 7 bases aligning to TRBD2. The germline gives CDR1 SGHVS, CDR2 FQNEAQ. J was trimmed by 1 base and V by 3 bases; bases with no gene match: 5. The CDR3 covers 15 residues.

The chain is built from TRBV14 and TRBJ2-7; unclear D gene. CDR3 size: 16 residues. Germline-derived CDR1 and CDR2 are SGHDN and FVKESK. Trimming took off 0 bases at V and 0 bases at J, with 12 bases between the two ends. The CDR3 bases are TGTGCCAGCAGCCAAGAAGAGCGTGGACCCTCCTACGAGCAGTACGTC. Translation gives CASSQEERGPSYEQYV.

This sequence joins TRBV6-5 and TRBJ2-7; a weak D match, TRBD1 (5 bases). Trimming removed 4 bases at V and 4 bases at J, with 20 bases between. The germline V gene has CDR1 MNHEY and CDR2 SVGAGI. The CDR3 covers 16 residues. As DNA, the CDR3 is TGTGCCAGCAGTTTAGGGGCCGGCTCTGGATCATACGAGCAGTACGTC. Its translation: CASSLGAGSGSYEQYV.

The gene calls are TRBV5-6 and TRBJ2-3, with D maybe TRBD2 (7 bases). V lost 0 bases, J lost 2 bases, and 10 bases lay in between. The CDR3 runs 15 residues. CDR1 SGHDT and CDR2 YYEEEE come from the germline V gene. The CDR3, as DNA: TGTGCCAGCAGCTTGGTGGGGGGGCCCACAGATACGCAGTATTTT. Its protein is CASSLVGGPTDTQYF.

J is TRBJ2-7 and V is TRBV6-4, with D possibly TRBD1 on 6 matching bases. This CDR3 has 12 residues. Germline CDR1 is MRHNA and CDR2 is SNTAGT. Trimming pared 7 bases from V and 5 bases from J, leaving 12 bases between. CDR3 loop: CASTADSDEQYV. For the CDR3, the DNA is TGTGCCAGCACTGCGGACAGCGACGAGCAGTACGTC.

The genes are TRBV6-5 and TRBJ2-7; D gene unclear. The CDR3 contains 12 residues. Germline CDR1 MNHEY, CDR2 SVGAGI. V shed 6 bases and J shed 3 bases, with 9 bases lying between them. The CDR3 coding sequence is TGTGCCAGCAGGGACCGACACTACGAGCAGTACGTC. This codes for CASRDRHYEQYV.

This chain connects TRBV7-3 to TRBJ2-5, with 11 bases aligning to TRBD1. The CDR3 extends over 15 amino acids. The V and J ends lost 2 bases and 5 bases, in that order; junction bases with no gene match: 4. In germline, CDR1 is SGHTA, CDR2 FQGTGA. The CDR3 loop reads CASSLLGQGAETQYF. CDR3 in DNA: TGTGCCAGCAGCTTACTCGGACAGGGGGCCGAGACCCAGTACTTC.

In this sample, this clone turned up once. The chain employs TRBV6-2 or TRBV6-3 and TRBJ2-3, with D unclear. Germline CDR1 reads MNHEY; CDR2 reads SVGEGT. The CDR3 sequence is 12 residues long. Trimming pared 4 bases from V and 4 bases from J, leaving 6 bases between. CDR3 DNA: TGTGCCAGCAGTTCCACGGCAGATACGCAGTATTTT. Translated, it gives CASSSTADTQYF.

The CDR3 DNA reads as TGTGCCAGCAGCCCAGCGGGGGGGCTGGAGACCCAGTACTTC. It encodes CASSPAGGLETQYF. The genes are TRBV6-5 and TRBJ2-5, with 10 bases lining up with TRBD2. The CDR3 is made up of 14 amino acids. Germline CDR1 reads MNHEY; CDR2 reads SVGAGI. V shed 6 bases, J shed 5 bases, and the junction held 6 bases outside the gene matches.

V and J are TRBV5-5 and TRBJ2-5, with TRBD2 identical over 10 bases. This CDR3 region has 14 residues. Germline CDR1 SGHKS, CDR2 YYEKEE (reference sequence). V trimming: 2 bases; J trimming: 4 bases; junction bases outside the gene matches: 2. The CDR3 here is CASSFASGGETQYF. DNA for the CDR3: TGTGCCAGCAGCTTTGCTAGCGGGGGAGAGACCCAGTACTTC.

V is TRBV5-4 and J is TRBJ1-2; possible D gene TRBD1, 5 bases. V was clipped by 5 bases and J by 8 bases, with 25 bases between them. Germline loops: CDR1 SGHNT, CDR2 YYREEE (reference sequence). The CDR3 is 16 amino acids. The CDR3 sequence: CASSFGPTQGGGGYTF. CDR3 DNA sequence: TGTGCCAGCAGTTTTGGGCCGACGCAGGGAGGTGGAGGCTACACCTTC.

This clone showed up just a few times. V and J are TRBV5-1 and TRBJ2-2, with D unclear. V was clipped by 0 bases and J by 1 base, with 16 bases between them. Germline lookup yields CDR1 SGHRS and CDR2 YFSETQ. The CDR3 sequence is 18 residues long. The CDR3 bases are TGCGCCAGCAGCTTGGCCCCGGCTCTAATTATGAACACCGGGGAGCTGTTTTTT. The encoded protein is CASSLAPALIMNTGELFF.

The V and J genes are TRBV20-1 and TRBJ2-3, with D maybe TRBD2 (5 bases). CDR3 size: 11 residues. V gave up 5 bases and J gave up 6 bases, with 9 bases separating them. The V gene's germline CDR1 is DFQATT and CDR2 SNEGSKA (reference sequence). This chain's CDR3 is CSALTRDTQYF. DNA of the CDR3: TGCAGTGCTCTTACTAGGGATACGCAGTATTTT.

The CDR3 region is CASSRDRGFDGYTF. DNA for the CDR3: TGTGCCAGCAGTCGGGACAGGGGGTTCGATGGCTACACCTTC. The chain carries TRBV3-1 (or the pseudogene TRBV3-2) and TRBJ1-2, with 11 bases aligning to TRBD1. Germline loops: CDR1 LGHDT, CDR2 YNNKEL (reference sequence). Unmatched junction bases numbered 6, after V lost 6 bases and J lost 6 bases. The CDR3 is 14 residues long.

The CDR3: CASSVAGPSTDTQYF. Written as DNA, the CDR3 is TGTGCCAGTAGTGTTGCGGGACCTAGCACAGATACGCAGTATTTT. This chain connects TRBV19 to TRBJ2-3, with TRBD2 as a possible D gene (6 bases). CDR1 is LNHDA and CDR2 is SQIVND in the germline V gene (reference sequence). The CDR3 totals 15 residues. The V gene lost 5 bases and the J gene lost 0 bases, with 12 bases spanning the gap.

This clone was recorded only once. The rearrangement links TRBV19 to TRBJ1-5, with unresolved D. The CDR3 contains 15 residues. V was cut by 9 bases and J by 7 bases, with 22 bases left in between. The germline gives CDR1 LNHDA, CDR2 SQIVND (reference sequence). In DNA, the CDR3 is TGTGCCAGCCGTAATAGGGAGGGTCAAGGGCAGCCCCAGCATTTT. Protein sequence: CASRNREGQGQPQHF. Full variable domain (outside the CDR3, taken from reference TRBV19 and TRBJ1-5): DGGITQSPKYLFRKEGQNVTLSCEQNLNHDAMYWYRQDPGQGLRLIYYSQIVNDFQKGDIAEGYSVSREKKESFPLTVTSAQKNPTAFYLCASRNREGQGQPQHFGDGTRLSIL.

The V and J genes are TRBV11-3 and TRBJ1-5, with D uncertain. CDR1 is SGHNT, CDR2 YENEEA, per germline. The CDR3 has 14 residues. Trimming left V 5 bases short and J 7 bases short, with 15 bases between. In nucleotides, the CDR3 is TGTGCCAGCAGCCGGGGAGGGAGCGGACAGCCCCAGCATTTT. Residues: CASSRGGSGQPQHF.

This clone showed up just once. V usage is TRBV7-2 and J usage is TRBJ2-3; no definite D call. Trimming cost V 3 bases and J 4 bases, with 5 bases left between them. The CDR3 is 12 amino acids. CDR1 SGHTA and CDR2 FQGNSA come from the germline V gene. The CDR3 DNA reads TGTGCCAGCAGCTTCCTAGCAGATACGCAGTATTTT. It translates to CASSFLADTQYF.

This clone has a handful of counts. The CDR3 nucleotides read TGTGCCAGCAGCTTAGCGCTCGGGCTCGAGCAGTACGTC. This codes for CASSLALGLEQYV. J is TRBJ2-7 and V is TRBV7-2, with D unresolved. The CDR3 loop spans 13 amino acids. V was shortened by 0 bases and J by 6 bases, with 9 bases between the two germline ends. CDR1 SGHTA and CDR2 FQGNSA come from the germline V gene.

J is TRBJ1-1 and V is TRBV14, with a possible D match to TRBD1 (5 bases). Germline CDR1 reads SGHDN; CDR2 reads FVKESK. The CDR3 runs to 15 residues. The V end was cut by 4 bases, the J end by 4 bases, with 16 bases between. The CDR3 region has the DNA TGTGCCAGCAGCCCGTTTGTTAGGGGCGGCACTGAAGCTTTCTTT. This codes for CASSPFVRGGTEAFF. The full variable domain, its missing parts supplied by reference TRBV14 and TRBJ1-1, is EAGVTQFPSHSVIEKGQTVTLRCDPISGHDNLYWYRRVMGKEIKFLLHFVKESKQDESGMPNNRFLAERTGGTYSTLKVQPAELEDSGVYFCASSPFVRGGTEAFFGQGTRLTVV.

This clone was picked up a small number of times. V usage is TRBV18 and J usage is TRBJ2-7; possible D gene TRBD1, 6 bases. The V gene lost 4 bases and the J gene lost 2 bases, with 9 bases spanning the gap. Per germline, CDR1 KGHSH and CDR2 LQKENI. CDR3 length: 13 residues. This CDR3 is CASSLPGAYEQYV. CDR3 coding DNA: TGTGCCAGCTCACTGCCAGGGGCCTACGAGCAGTACGTC.

The rearrangement links TRBV6-6 to TRBJ1-5, with D maybe TRBD1 (6 bases). V dropped 2 bases and J dropped 1 base, with 9 bases sitting between them. The CDR3 runs 15 residues. CDR1 MNHNY and CDR2 SVGAGI come from the germline V gene (reference sequence). The DNA of the CDR3 is TGTGCCAGCAGTTACGGGGGGGCCAGCAATCAGCCCCAGCATTTT. Amino acids: CASSYGGASNQPQHF.

The sample holds a few counts of this clone. The genes are TRBV20-1 and TRBJ1-1; unclear D gene. The CDR3 is 16 residues long. The germline V gene has CDR1 DFQATT and CDR2 SNEGSKA (reference sequence). Trimming left V 3 bases short and J 0 bases short, with 17 bases between. In nucleotides, the CDR3 is TGCAGTGCTAGTCCCTATGTGGAGGGTATGAACACTGAAGCTTTCTTT. Amino acids: CSASPYVEGMNTEAFF.

This clone was picked up one time. The gene calls are TRBV19 and TRBJ1-1; perhaps TRBD1 as D (5 bases). This CDR3 contains 14 residues. Germline lookup yields CDR1 LNHDA and CDR2 SQIVND (reference sequence). Trimming shortened V by 3 bases and J by 4 bases, and 12 bases separated the two germline ends. CDR3: CASSMVSGGTEAFF. CDR3 bases: TGTGCCAGTAGTATGGTTTCGGGGGGCACTGAAGCTTTCTTT.

V gene TRBV29-1 combines with J gene TRBJ2-1; TRBD1 agrees at 8 bases. The ends lost 5 bases at V and 6 bases at J; junction bases unmatched: 12. Germline-derived CDR1 and CDR2 are SQVTM and ANQGSEA. This CDR3 is 15 amino acids long. CDR3 sequence (DNA): TGCAGCGTTACTTTATTTCAGGGGGCCTCCAATGAGCAGTTCTTC. Amino acids: CSVTLFQGASNEQFF.